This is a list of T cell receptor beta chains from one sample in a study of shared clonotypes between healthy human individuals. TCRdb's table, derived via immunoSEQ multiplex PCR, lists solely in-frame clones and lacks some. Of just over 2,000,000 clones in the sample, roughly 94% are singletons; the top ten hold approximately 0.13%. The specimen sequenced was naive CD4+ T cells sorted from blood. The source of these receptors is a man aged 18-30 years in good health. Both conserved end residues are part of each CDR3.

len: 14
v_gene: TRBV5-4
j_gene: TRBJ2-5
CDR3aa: CASSSPGRQETQYF

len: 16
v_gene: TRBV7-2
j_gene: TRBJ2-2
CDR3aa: CASSLRGTTNTGELFF

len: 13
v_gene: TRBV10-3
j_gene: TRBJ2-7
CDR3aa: CAISDGGHYEQYF

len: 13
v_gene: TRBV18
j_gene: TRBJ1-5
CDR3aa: CASSPLNLSPQHF

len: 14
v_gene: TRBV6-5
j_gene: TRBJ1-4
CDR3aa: CASRPGTTNEKLFF

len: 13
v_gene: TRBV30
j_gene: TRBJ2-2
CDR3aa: CAWTRQVGGELFF

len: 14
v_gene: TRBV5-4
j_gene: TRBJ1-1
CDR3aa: CASSFGTMNTEAFF

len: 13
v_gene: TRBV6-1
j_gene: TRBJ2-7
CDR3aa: CASSEAETYEQYF

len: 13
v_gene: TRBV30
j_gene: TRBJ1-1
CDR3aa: CAWSQNRGTEAFF

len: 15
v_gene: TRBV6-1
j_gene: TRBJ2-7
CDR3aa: CASTRDRGRFFKQYF

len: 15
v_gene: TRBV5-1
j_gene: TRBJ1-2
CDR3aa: CASSPSGQGSYGYTF

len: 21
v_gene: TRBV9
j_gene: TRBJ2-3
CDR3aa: CASSPRTSGLFGQISTDTQYF

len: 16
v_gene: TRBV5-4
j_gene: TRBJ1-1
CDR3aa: CASSPRRQGWNTEAFF

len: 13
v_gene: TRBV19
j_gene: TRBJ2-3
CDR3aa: CASSTAGLDTQYF

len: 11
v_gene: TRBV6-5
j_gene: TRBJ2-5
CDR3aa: CASSPGETQYF

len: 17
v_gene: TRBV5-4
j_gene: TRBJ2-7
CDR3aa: CASSWGTSGRNSYEQYF

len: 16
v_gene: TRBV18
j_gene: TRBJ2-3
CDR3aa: CASSPPRTNSQDTQYF

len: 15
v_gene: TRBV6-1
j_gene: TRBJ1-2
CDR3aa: CASSDSRKGPYGYTF

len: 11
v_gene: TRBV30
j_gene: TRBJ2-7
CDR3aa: CAGDFSYEQYF

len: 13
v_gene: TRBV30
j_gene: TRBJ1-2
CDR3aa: CAWTGRGLDGYTF

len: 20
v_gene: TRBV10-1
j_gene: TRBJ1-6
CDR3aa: CASNFGEGTVWCSYNSPLHF

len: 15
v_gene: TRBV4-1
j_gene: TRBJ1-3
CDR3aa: CASSQPYSSGNTIYF

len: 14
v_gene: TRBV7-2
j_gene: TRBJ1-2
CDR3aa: CASSPVGDNYGYTF

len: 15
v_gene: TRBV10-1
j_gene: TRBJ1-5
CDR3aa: CASSAEQGGNQPQHF

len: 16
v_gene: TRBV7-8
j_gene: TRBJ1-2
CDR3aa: CASSLHRDRGGYGYTF

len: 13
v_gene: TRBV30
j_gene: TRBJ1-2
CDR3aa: CAWRNTGGYGYTF

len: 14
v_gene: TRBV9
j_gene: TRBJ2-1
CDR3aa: CASSQAGGPYEQFF

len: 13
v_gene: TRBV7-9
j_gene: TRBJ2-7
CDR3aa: CASSFQGTYEQYF

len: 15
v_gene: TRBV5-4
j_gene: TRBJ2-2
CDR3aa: CASSLAQAYTGELFF

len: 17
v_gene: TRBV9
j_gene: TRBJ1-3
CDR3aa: CASSVDPGSGSGNTIYF

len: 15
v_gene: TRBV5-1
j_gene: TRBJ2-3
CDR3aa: CASSLEGPSTDTQYF

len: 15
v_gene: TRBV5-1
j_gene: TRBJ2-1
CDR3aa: CASSPRPGGGNEQFF

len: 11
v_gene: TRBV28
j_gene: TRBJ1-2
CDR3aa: CASNPGGRPSF